This T cell receptor beta chain was identified during a study of blood T cell repertoires in COVID-19 (dated by TCRdb to about 2020). Regarding the study in general: Samples covering the acute and convalescent phases of COVID-19 were provided by collaborators in the United States, Italy and Spain. Where available, HLA class I and class II types were taken from metadata supplied by the sample provider and were not determined by assay-based typing. A de-identified subject ID, COVID-19 status, age in years and sex were almost always included in the sample metadata. The material from the prospective study consisted of cDNA or gDNA derived from T cells, B-cell-depleted T cells, or PBMCs. Deeply sampled blood TCRbeta repertoires from subjects exposed to, actively infected with, or recovered from COVID-19 were included in the dataset. A freely available public database, intended as a resource for researchers studying the immune response to SARS-CoV-2, is where the repertoires were released. Samples were obtained from the ongoing ImmuneRACE study (first 160 participants) and from over 1,000 subjects provided by 6 global collaborators. Points the paper makes about the study in general: The amount of clinical and demographic metadata varied by source and participant and was provided uncurated.

About this clone: No cognate antigen has been identified for it. No base qualities exist here, and no much larger clone lies one base off it.

TCRbeta CDR3 regions were amplified from genomic DNA by means of the immunoSEQ Assay, a bias-controlled multiplex PCR. As for the authors' bioinformatics: Nucleated cell counts per sample were estimated from amplification of reference gene primers within the assay. To quantify the absolute abundance of each unique TCRbeta CDR3 rearrangement, sequence reads were collapsed and filtered. Productive Simpson clonality was computed per sample as the square root of Simpson's diversity index over productive rearrangements. This is the immuneACCESS table as TCRdb keeps it, with only in-frame sequences that have V and J called. A part of the clones is gone; compared with another copy, unresolved V genes explain less than half, and the rest is unexplained. V, J and clone size derive from that table, while D and trimming were established from the DNA sequence. The sample table records 95,000 to 150,000 clones; roughly four fifths of these occur just once. The top ten hold roughly 8.6% of the sample.

Each collaborating institution followed its own protocols to collect whole blood in K2EDTA tubes. For TCRbeta analysis, collaborators shipped samples in one of three forms: frozen whole blood, isolated PBMCs, or DNA extracted from either of those sample types. CDR1 LNHDA and CDR2 SQIVND are derived from the germline V gene (reference sequence). The cysteine opens and the phenylalanine closes a CDR3 of 15 amino acids. The only DNA kept is the CDR3, 45 bases in frame from the first base. The V end loses 3 bases and the J end loses 6 bases, and a stretch of 16 bases separates them. The rearranged segments are TRBV19 and TRBJ2-3; TRBD2 is perhaps the D gene, given 5 matching bases. The TCR was taken from a human donor in a cohort sampled during active COVID-19. Sequencing input: peripheral blood. The CDR3 has the sequence CASSIPRASMDTQYF. The DNA sequence is as follows: TGTGCCAGTAGTATCCCGCGGGCTTCAATGGATACGCAGTATTTT.